This T cell receptor beta chain came from a study of blood T cell repertoires in COVID-19. Study background: From T cells, B-cell-depleted T cells, or PBMCs came the material, which was cDNA or gDNA.

CDR3 length: 18 residues. V lost 5 bases and J lost 2; bases outside the gene matches: 10. CDR1 and CDR2 from the germline V gene are SGHTA and FQGNSA. Data came from immunoSEQ multiplex PCR; TCRdb stores just in-frame clones and leaves some out. In the table there are 150,000 or so clones, about 80% of which are singletons. Material for sequencing was peripheral blood. This rearrangement joins TRBV7-2 to TRBJ2-1; 12 bases fit TRBD2. The receptor was isolated from a woman aged 60 to 75 with acute or convalescent COVID-19. The CDR3 loop is CASSPWPSGGAPYNEQFF. The CDR3 coding sequence is TGTGCCAGCAGCCCATGGCCTAGCGGGGGGGCACCCTACAATGAGCAGTTCTTC.